The source of this TCR beta chain is a study of blood T cells in healthy people across ages. Primers used in a second PCR of about 6 to 11 cycles were a sample-barcoded 5' primer and a J-beta primer mix. TCRdb reanalysed the 5' RACE reads using MiXCR and keeps one entry per CDR3 protein. The sample consists of over a million distinct CDR3 sequences, around 59% of them appearing once. The junction had 5 bases not matched to a gene; V was cut back by 4 bases and J by 4 bases. The CDR3 loop spans 15 amino acids. Material for sequencing was blood. V is TRBV12-3 or TRBV12-4 and J is TRBJ2-5; TRBD1 matches at 11 bases. This TCR derives from a man between 18 and 35 years old in good health. The CDR3 bases are TGTGCCAGCAGTTGCGGACAGGGGGCAGGAGAGACCCAGTACTTC. Protein sequence: CASSCGQGAGETQYF.